Presented here are 13 T cell receptor beta chains from one specimen sequenced in a study of cytomegalovirus exposure and HLA in healthy donors. Use of 60 Vbeta and 13 Jbeta primers characterized the PCR. Sequenced by immunoSEQ multiplex PCR; TCRdb stores in-frame clones only, minus some. The table records 150,000 to 200,000 clones, about 88% of them present only once. The sample consisted of PBMCs. Receptors were obtained from a girl under three years old in good health and CMV-seronegative.

The genes are TRBV14 and TRBJ1-6, with a weak D call TRBD1 (6 bases). The CDR3 spans 16 residues. Germline V gives CDR1 SGHDN, CDR2 FVKESK. The V end was cut by 3 bases, the J end by 7 bases, with 16 bases between. CDR3 region: CASSQEGGPLNSPLHF. The CDR3, as DNA: TGTGCCAGCAGCCAGGAAGGGGGACCCTTAAATTCACCCCTCCACTTT.

The rearrangement joins TRBV30 to TRBJ2-5; 7 nucleotides match TRBD1. The J call may be in error: the DNA end matches TRBJ2-7 better. This CDR3 spans 15 amino acids. Germline V gene data show CDR1 as GTSNPN and CDR2 as SVGIG (reference sequence). CDR3 in DNA: TGTGCCTGGAGTGTACTCGGGACAGCCTCCTACGAGCAGTACTTC. Translating it yields CAWSVLGTASYEQYF.

The chain joins TRBV5-6 to TRBJ1-2; 7 bases agree with TRBD1. V lost 2 bases, J lost 1 base, and 14 bases stayed unmatched. Germline V CDR1 and CDR2: SGHDT, YYEEEE. CDR3 length: 18 amino acids. Written as DNA, the CDR3 is TGTGCCAGCAGCTTTTCCGGTGTTCGGGACAGTGGTAACTATGGCTACACCTTC. It specifies CASSFSGVRDSGNYGYTF.

This rearrangement joins TRBV5-4 to TRBJ2-3, with 9 bases aligning to TRBD2. V shed 1 base, J shed 2 bases, and the junction held 5 bases outside the gene matches. The germline V gene has CDR1 SGHNT and CDR2 YYREEE (reference sequence). The CDR3 sequence is 16 residues long. In nucleotides, the CDR3 is TGTGCCAGCAGCTTGCGACTAGCGGTCACCACAGATACGCAGTATTTT. Its protein is CASSLRLAVTTDTQYF.

The rearrangement uses TRBV4-3 and TRBJ2-1, with 8 bases lining up with TRBD2. Germline V CDR1 and CDR2: LGHNA, YSLEER. V shed 5 bases and J 3 bases; nucleotides not matched to a gene: 9. The CDR3 is made up of 16 amino acids. This CDR3 is CASSEKAGVHYNEQFF. Here the CDR3 DNA reads TGCGCCAGCAGCGAGAAAGCGGGAGTGCACTACAATGAGCAGTTCTTC.

This chain joins TRBV19 and TRBJ2-7; a possible D gene is TRBD1 (5 bases). The CDR3 extends over 11 amino acids. Per germline, CDR1 LNHDA and CDR2 SQIVND (reference sequence). The V and J ends lost 8 bases and 3 bases respectively, with 8 bases between them. Here the CDR3 reads CASQQDYEQYF. As DNA, the CDR3 is TGTGCCAGTCAACAGGACTACGAGCAGTACTTC.

This chain uses TRBV9 with TRBJ2-3, with 9 positions matching TRBD2. There are 15 residues in the CDR3. With V trimmed by 10 bases and J by 5 bases, 14 bases remained unmatched. CDR1 SGDLS and CDR2 YYNGEE come from the germline V gene. CDR3 protein: CASGPGGLAGDTQYF. In DNA, the CDR3 is TGTGCCTCGGGCCCGGGGGGACTAGCTGGAGATACGCAGTATTTT.

This clone was counted between two and nine times. The V call is TRBV6-6, the J call TRBJ2-7; TRBD2 is a possible D gene (5 bases). This CDR3 spans 14 amino acids. Germline V CDR1 and CDR2: MNHNY, SVGAGI (reference sequence). V lost 0 bases to trimming and J lost 5 bases, with 11 bases between them. This CDR3 is CASSYSEGSNEQYF. The DNA of the CDR3 is TGTGCCAGCAGTTACTCAGAGGGTTCCAACGAGCAGTACTTC.

This sequence joins TRBV25-1 and TRBJ1-1; no clear D gene. CDR1 is MGHDK and CDR2 is SYGVNS in the germline V gene. V gave up 1 base and J gave up 3 bases, with 6 bases separating them. CDR3 size: 13 residues. The CDR3 nucleotides read TGTGCCAGCAGTGAATCGAGGCACACTGAAGCTTTCTTT. This encodes CASSESRHTEAFF.

The rearrangement joins TRBV10-3 to TRBJ2-5; perhaps TRBD2 as D (6 bases). CDR3 length: 16 residues. Germline assignment: CDR1 ENHRY and CDR2 SYGVKD. Trimming removed 10 bases from V and 4 bases from J, with 25 bases in between. CDR3 DNA: TGTGCCACCGACGTGGGGACCAAAAGGCGGGGAGAGACCCAGTACTTC. Translated, it gives CATDVGTKRRGETQYF.

The chain has TRBV2 and TRBJ2-4; 11 bases agree with TRBD2. V trimming: 3 bases; J trimming: 6 bases; junction bases outside the gene matches: 10. Germline V CDR1 and CDR2: SNHLY, FYNNEI. CDR3 length equals 17 residues. The CDR3 is CASSDPTSGSLGNIQYF. The DNA of the CDR3 is TGTGCCAGCAGTGACCCTACTAGCGGGAGTCTAGGAAACATTCAGTACTTC.

The chain uses TRBV4-2 and TRBJ1-1, with a possible D match to TRBD1 (6 bases). Germline assignment: CDR1 LGHNA and CDR2 YNFKEQ. V lost 5 bases, J lost 1 base, and 17 bases lay in between. The CDR3 has 16 amino acids. The CDR3 nucleotides are TGTGCCAGCAGCTCTCAAGCCACGACAGGGAACACTGAAGCTTTCTTT. Amino acids: CASSSQATTGNTEAFF.

This clone was found once. The chain is built from TRBV15 and TRBJ2-7; no clear D gene. This CDR3 is 15 amino acids long. The germline V gene has CDR1 LNHNV and CDR2 YYDKDF (reference sequence). V was clipped by 1 base and J by 1 base, with 11 bases between them. The CDR3 spells CATSRASSMSYEQYF. CDR3 nucleotide sequence: TGTGCCACCAGCAGAGCTAGTAGCATGTCCTACGAGCAGTACTTC. Looking up the rest from reference TRBV15 and TRBJ2-7 gives the full variable domain: DAMVIQNPRYQVTQFGKPVTLSCSQTLNHNVMYWYQQKSSQAPKLLFHYYDKDFNNEADTPDNFQSRRPNTSFCFLDIRSPGLGDTAMYLCATSRASSMSYEQYFGPGTRLTVT.